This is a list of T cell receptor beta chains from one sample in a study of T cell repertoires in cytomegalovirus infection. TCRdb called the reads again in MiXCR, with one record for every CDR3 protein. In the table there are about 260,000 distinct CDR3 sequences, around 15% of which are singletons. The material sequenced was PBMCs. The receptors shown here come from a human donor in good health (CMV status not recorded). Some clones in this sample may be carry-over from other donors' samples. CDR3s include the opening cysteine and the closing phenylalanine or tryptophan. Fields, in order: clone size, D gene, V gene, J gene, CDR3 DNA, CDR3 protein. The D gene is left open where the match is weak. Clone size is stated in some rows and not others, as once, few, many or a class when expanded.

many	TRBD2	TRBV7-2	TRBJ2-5	TGTGCCAGCAGCTCCCCGCGGGAGGGACAGACCCAGTACTTC	CASSSPREGQTQYF
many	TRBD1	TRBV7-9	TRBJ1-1	TGTGCCAGCAGAAGGGCAGGGGGCCAGGGCACTGAAGCTTTCTTT	CASRRAGGQGTEAFF
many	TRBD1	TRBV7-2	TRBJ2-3	TGTGCCAGCAGCTCCACAGGGGGCGCCGCAGATACGCAGTATTTT	CASSSTGGAADTQYF
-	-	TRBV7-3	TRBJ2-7	TGTGCCAGCAGCCCAAAAGGGGCCTACGAGCAGTACTTC	CASSPKGAYEQYF
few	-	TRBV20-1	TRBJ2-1	TGCAGTGCTCACGCCGGAGTGACCCACAATGAGCAGTTCTTC	CSAHAGVTHNEQFF
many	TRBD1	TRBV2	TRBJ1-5	TGTGCCAGCAGTGAAGCGGACAGGGGTCAGCCCCAGCATTTT	CASSEADRGQPQHF
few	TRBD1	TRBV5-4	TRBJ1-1	TGTGCCAGCAGCTCAAGGACAGGGTTTCTTGGAGCTTTCTTT	CASSSRTGFLGAFF
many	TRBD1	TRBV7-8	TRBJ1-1	TGTGCCAGCAGCTTAAGGGACAGGGCAGACACTGAAGCTTTCTTT	CASSLRDRADTEAFF
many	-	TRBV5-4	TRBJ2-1	TGTGCCAGCTCGAGGGAAGACTTAGGCAATGAGCAGTTCTTC	CASSREDLGNEQFF
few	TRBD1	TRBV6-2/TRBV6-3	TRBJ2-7	TGTGCCAGCAGTCCACAGGGGGCCTCCTACGAGCAGTACTTC	CASSPQGASYEQYF
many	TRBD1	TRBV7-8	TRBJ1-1	TGTGCCAGCAGCTTAGCAGTTACAGGGGGCCAGAACACTGAAGCTTTCTTT	CASSLAVTGGQNTEAFF
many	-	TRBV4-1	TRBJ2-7	TGCGCCAGCAGCCAAGAGGACACCGCCGGGCCCTACGAGCAGTACTTC	CASSQEDTAGPYEQYF
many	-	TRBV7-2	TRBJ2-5	TGTGCCAGCAGCCGGACGAAAGAGACCCAGTACTTC	CASSRTKETQYF
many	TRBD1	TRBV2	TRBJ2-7	TGTGCCACCAGAACAGGGGTCGCTGACGAGCAGTACTTC	CATRTGVADEQYF
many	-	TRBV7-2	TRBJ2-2	TGTGCCAGCAGCTTCCTCCGTGGGGGGAGAAACACCGGGGAGCTGTTTTTT	CASSFLRGGRNTGELFF
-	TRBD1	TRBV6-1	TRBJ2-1	TGTGCCAGCAGTCTACAGGGGTGGTACAATGAGCAGTTCTTC	CASSLQGWYNEQFF
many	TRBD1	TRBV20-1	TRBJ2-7	TGCAGTGCGGTTGGGGGGACAGGGGATTACGAGCAGTACTTC	CSAVGGTGDYEQYF
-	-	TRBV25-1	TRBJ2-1	TGTGCCAGCAGTGGGGGGGCGGGAGTAACCTACAATGAGCAGTTCTTC	CASSGGAGVTYNEQFF
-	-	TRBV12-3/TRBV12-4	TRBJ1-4	TGTGCCAGCAGTTTAGGGGGGGGGGAGAAGGGGAAACTGTTTTTT	CASSLGGGEKGKLFF
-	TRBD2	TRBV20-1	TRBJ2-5	TGCAGTGCTAGAGGACTAGCAATACCCAAAGAGACCCAGTACTTC	CSARGLAIPKETQYF
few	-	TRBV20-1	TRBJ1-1	TGCAGTGCTAGAGTCAGTTGGGGCACTGAAGCTTTCTTT	CSARVSWGTEAFF
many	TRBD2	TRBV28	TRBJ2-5	TGTGCCAGCAGTTTAGCGGGAGGCCCACGAGAGACCCAGTACTTC	CASSLAGGPRETQYF
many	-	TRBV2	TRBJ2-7	TGTGCCAGCAACCCTCGTCGCGACTACGAGCAGTACTTC	CASNPRRDYEQYF
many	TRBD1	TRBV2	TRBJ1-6	TGTGCCAGCAGTGAAAGGGGGCAGCGGTCACCCCTCCACTTT	CASSERGQRSPLHF
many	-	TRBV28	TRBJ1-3	TGTGCCAGCAGTGCTCCGGGACACCACTCTGGAAACACCATATATTTT	CASSAPGHHSGNTIYF
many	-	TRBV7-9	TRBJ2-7	TGTGCCAGCAGCCGGGGACTCCGCTACGAGCAGTACTTC	CASSRGLRYEQYF
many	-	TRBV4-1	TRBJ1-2	TGCGCCAGCAGCCGGGCCACAGGGACTAACTATGGCTACACCTTC	CASSRATGTNYGYTF
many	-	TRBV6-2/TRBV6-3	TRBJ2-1	TGTGCCAGCAGTTATAGCGGTGAGCAGTTCTTC	CASSYSGEQFF
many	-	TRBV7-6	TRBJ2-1	TGTGCCAGCAGCTTAGCTAACAGGGAAAATGAGCAGTTCTTC	CASSLANRENEQFF
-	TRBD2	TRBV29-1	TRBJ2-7	TGCAGCGTCCGGACTAGCCCGTGGGCCGAGCAGTACTTC	CSVRTSPWAEQYF
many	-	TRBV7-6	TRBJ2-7	TGTGCCAGCAGCTTCAGTCCGAGCTCCTACGAGCAGTACTTC	CASSFSPSSYEQYF